This is a list of T cell receptor beta chains from one sample in a study of cytomegalovirus exposure and HLA in healthy donors. Libraries were prepared by immunoSEQ multiplex PCR; TCRdb keeps only in-frame clonotypes and omits some of them. The data show 82,000 or so clones, 10% seen once. The sequenced sample consisted of PBMCs. The receptors shown here come from a man aged 60 to 75 in good health and CMV-seropositive. Both conserved end residues are part of each CDR3. The D gene is left open where the match is weak. Rows may omit the clone size; those that give it use once, few, many or a size class.

TRBV10-3,16,TRBJ2-2,-,-,CAISESNFGGTGELFF,TGTGCCATCAGTGAGTCGAACTTCGGGGGCACCGGGGAGCTGTTTTTT
TRBV28,16,TRBJ1-2,TRBD1,-,CASSSLSKTGGNGYTF,TGTGCCAGCAGTTCCCTTTCCAAAACAGGGGGCAACGGCTACACCTTC
TRBV5-1,15,TRBJ2-7,TRBD1,-,CASSLSTGGSYEQYF,TGCGCCAGCAGCTTGTCGACAGGGGGCTCCTACGAGCAGTACTTC
TRBV6-5,13,TRBJ2-3,TRBD2,-,CASTAREGDTQYF,TGTGCCAGCACGGCCCGGGAGGGAGATACGCAGTATTTT
TRBV6-5,15,TRBJ1-2,TRBD1,-,CASSYSGQLNYGYTF,TGTGCCAGCAGTTACTCGGGACAGCTTAACTATGGCTACACCTTC
TRBV29-1,13,TRBJ2-3,-,many,CSGVGGTADTQYF,TGCAGCGGTGTGGGAGGAACTGCAGATACGCAGTATTTT
TRBV5-1,15,TRBJ2-5,TRBD2,few,CASSSVIGEGETQYF,TGCGCCAGCAGCTCCGTGATTGGGGAGGGAGAGACCCAGTACTTC
TRBV19,13,TRBJ2-5,TRBD2,few,CASSIQGLATQYF,TGTGCCAGTAGTATTCAGGGACTAGCTACCCAGTACTTC
TRBV4-1,19,TRBJ1-4,-,-,CASSQKIARVGSTNEKLFF,TGCGCCAGCAGCCAAAAAATCGCCAGGGTGGGGTCTACTAATGAAAAACTGTTTTTT
TRBV27,15,TRBJ1-3,TRBD1,once,CASSFQGASGNTIYF,TGTGCCAGCAGTTTTCAGGGGGCTTCTGGAAACACCATATATTTT
TRBV5-1,14,TRBJ1-4,-,-,CASSLKDSNEKLFF,TGCGCCAGCAGCTTGAAGGACAGTAATGAAAAACTGTTTTTT
TRBV30,16,TRBJ2-3,TRBD2,few,CAWSVGLAGFTDTQYF,TGTGCCTGGAGCGTGGGACTAGCGGGTTTCACAGATACGCAGTATTTT
TRBV19,16,TRBJ1-1,-,-,CASSRGRETMNTEAFF,TGTGCCAGTAGTAGGGGGAGGGAAACTATGAACACTGAAGCTTTCTTT
TRBV29-1,15,TRBJ2-3,TRBD2,-,CSVEVAGGGTDTQYF,TGCAGCGTTGAGGTAGCGGGGGGAGGCACAGATACGCAGTATTTT
TRBV9,13,TRBJ1-2,TRBD1,-,CASSAGTGIGYTF,TGTGCCAGCAGCGCTGGGACAGGGATTGGCTACACCTTC
TRBV19,16,TRBJ2-3,TRBD1,once,CASSPSTGGTTDTQYF,TGTGCCAGTAGTCCCTCGACAGGGGGGACCACAGATACGCAGTATTTT
TRBV29-1,15,TRBJ2-3,-,-,CSIRGAISSTDTQYF,TGCAGCATTCGAGGAGCGATTTCTAGCACAGATACGCAGTATTTT
TRBV5-1,15,TRBJ1-5,-,-,CASSIGGGSNQPQHF,TGCGCCAGCAGCATTGGTGGGGGGAGCAATCAGCCCCAGCATTTT
TRBV9,16,TRBJ2-2,TRBD1,-,CASSAFDRARTGELFF,TGTGCCAGCAGCGCCTTCGACAGGGCGAGGACCGGGGAGCTGTTTTTT
TRBV25-1,16,TRBJ2-1,TRBD2,-,CASSESAGGSYNEQFF,TGTGCCAGCAGTGAATCTGCGGGGGGGTCCTACAATGAGCAGTTCTTC
TRBV19,13,TRBJ2-3,-,-,CASSTGLADTQYF,TGTGCCAGTAGTACGGGACTGGCAGATACGCAGTATTTT
TRBV11-3,17,TRBJ2-7,TRBD2,-,CASSLETSGSSSYEQYF,TGTGCCAGCAGCTTAGAGACTAGCGGTTCTAGCTCCTACGAGCAGTACTTC
TRBV2,16,TRBJ1-5,TRBD1,-,CASSEATGGRDQPQHF,TGTGCCAGCAGTGAAGCGACAGGGGGCAGAGACCAGCCCCAGCATTTT
TRBV30,13,TRBJ1-2,TRBD1,-,CATDREANYGYTF,TGTGCCACGGACAGGGAGGCTAACTATGGCTACACCTTC
TRBV7-3,15,TRBJ2-1,TRBD2,few,CASSSTPLAGTDLFF,TGTGCCAGCAGCTCCACCCCACTAGCGGGTACGGACCTGTTCTTC
TRBV6-5,15,TRBJ2-5,TRBD1,few,CASSYLGQGQETQYF,TGTGCCAGCAGTTACTTAGGACAGGGGCAAGAGACCCAGTACTTC
TRBV28,14,TRBJ2-5,-,few,CASSFWTGQETQYF,TGTGCCAGCAGTTTTTGGACGGGACAAGAGACCCAGTACTTC
TRBV7-9,14,TRBJ1-3,-,-,CASSLSSPGNTIYF,TGTGCCAGCAGCTTGAGTAGTCCTGGAAACACCATATATTTT
TRBV5-1,13,TRBJ2-5,-,-,CASSLGAEETQYF,TGCGCCAGCAGCCTGGGGGCAGAAGAGACCCAGTACTTC
TRBV21-1,14,TRBJ2-7,-,-,CASSKGRGGEEQYF,TGTGCCAGCAGCAAAGGTAGGGGGGGTGAAGAGCAGTACTTC
TRBV9,14,TRBJ2-7,-,-,CASSGTSVNGEQYF,TGTGCCAGCAGCGGGACATCGGTGAACGGCGAGCAGTACTTC
TRBV7-3,14,TRBJ2-1,TRBD2,few,CASSFRGGYNEQFF,TGTGCCAGCAGCTTTCGGGGGGGGTACAATGAGCAGTTCTTC
TRBV19,13,TRBJ1-5,-,-,CASNTQGNQPQHF,TGTGCCAGTAACACGCAGGGAAATCAGCCCCAGCATTTT
TRBV29-1,13,TRBJ2-3,TRBD2,few,CSVLAGGPNTQYF,TGCAGCGTTCTAGCGGGGGGGCCAAATACGCAGTATTTT